This entry is about one TCR beta chain. Its specific antigen is unknown. No base quality information exists; no much larger clone differs at one position. This entry belongs to a study of cytomegalovirus exposure and HLA in healthy donors (dated by TCRdb to about 2017). About the investigation overall: An earlier analysis of approximately 640 of the donors reported 250 to 350 Gb of sequence data and 100 million to 140 million unique TCR beta sequences from about 200 million T cells. An early release covering some 640 HLA-typed donors comprised roughly 300 gigabases of sequencing data and around 85 million unique TCR sequences. Among the roughly 380 genotyped donors, about 85% belonged to the genetic ancestry cluster associated with self-reported Caucasian donors. The aim of the study was to test whether cataloging public T cell receptors could identify signatures of past pathogen exposure. Using immunosequencing, the study profiled T cell repertoires from approximately 700 subjects and related those repertoires to cytomegalovirus serostatus. Besides the first cohort of 550 to 750 subjects, a separate validation cohort made up of over 100 different subjects was used. High-throughput TCR immunosequencing, statistical association of individual TCRs with disease status, and machine learning were combined to predict cytomegalovirus infection status. In a later analysis, previously published TCR beta repertoires from 670 or so donors were re-analyzed and high-resolution HLA genotyping was added so that TCR occurrence patterns could be studied. The later analysis used no new phenotypic data to find candidate immune exposures, relying instead on TCR beta sequences and their occurrence across donors. To decide whether each TCR beta V gene segment behaved as functional or pseudogenic, an earlier analysis of 587 of the donors relied on high-throughput TCR beta sequencing. Donor age, sex, ethnicity and CMV serostatus were compiled alongside the repertoire data. A later genetic analysis used genome-wide SNP genotypes for about 55% of the 666 donors, treating that subset as a discovery cohort. All discovery cohort repertoires had been generated on a single sequencing platform. HLA typing included class I and class II loci at four-digit resolution. Typing coverage differed by locus: A, B, C, DRB1 and DQB1 were typed in about 620-640 donors, DQA1 in about 560, DPA1 in around 600, and DPB1 in roughly 450. A handful of DR-DQ haplotypes were handled as single units for association and clustering because linkage in the cohort was strong. Among about 400 genotyped donors of the cohort, an average of approximately 200,000 unique TCR beta nucleotide sequences was sequenced per donor, of which roughly 17% were non-productive.

The germline V gene gives CDR1 as SGHRS and CDR2 as YFSETQ. V is trimmed back by 4 bases and J by 2 bases, and the junction contains 8 bases that no gene match accounts for. There are 15 amino acids in the CDR3, from cysteine to phenylalanine inclusive. The CDR3 DNA has 45 bases and is translated from base 1. Summary of the overall study and its limitations: A later analysis associated 15,000 to 20,000 TCR beta sequences with specific HLA alleles at a false discovery rate of 0.05. The authors suggested that the approach could potentially be extended to other disease states and immunological phenotypes. In a later analysis, HLA-associated TCR beta chains were found to be more clonally expanded and to have lower generation probabilities than equally common non-associated chains. In a later genetic analysis, a missense DCLRE1C variant was associated with V-gene and J-gene trimming of TCR beta chains, and the association was replicated in an independent cohort. Broadly in line with IMGT annotations, most TCR beta V segments showed up in productive rearrangements about 87% or about 30% of the time in an earlier analysis of several hundred of the donors. In a later analysis, the rate of TCR association differed among HLA loci, with DRB1 alleles having the most associated TCRs and HLA-C alleles having the fewest. Most TCR sequences were seen in very few donors, while some public TCRs were found in many individuals. Strong co-occurrence of HLA alleles, especially DR and DQ, made assigning TCR associations to individual alleles difficult. A cluster of highly shared sequence variants was judged likely to represent a technical artifact of the sequencing pipeline. The 87-base-pair reads could not distinguish some IMGT-functional V segments, including TRBV6-2 and TRBV6-3, so those segments were excluded. The classifier was reported to diagnose cytomegalovirus status with high specificity and sensitivity in both the original and validation cohorts. Sequencing depth was assumed to be roughly uniform across donors in the presence/absence analyses, though that assumption may not hold. The study gave a list of under 200 TCR beta chains associated with cytomegalovirus. According to a later genetic analysis, donors in an Asian-associated ancestry cluster had fewer N-insertions in productive TCRs than the approximately 700-donor mean. In this cohort, only TCR beta chains were sequenced, and detectable features were limited by the absence of alpha or paired-chain data. Because some donors lacked HLA typing at each locus, the association tests relied only on the typed subset. Linkage disequilibrium might explain the correlated functional status among segregating V segments, but an unknown experimental factor could not be excluded. According to a later analysis, parvovirus B19, influenza, CMV and Epstein-Barr virus appeared linked to several top co-occurrence clusters. Because counts were too low, about 18 rarely observed V segments, including chromosome 9 orphons, were left out of the earlier analysis of roughly 600 of the donors. In vitro tests confirmed that three of the cytomegalovirus-associated TCR beta chains recognize cytomegalovirus antigens. A later analysis found that most CMV-associated TCR beta chains appeared HLA-restricted, with HLA associations seemingly driven largely by CMV exposure. A further reported finding was that TCR beta sequences accurately predicted the HLA-A and HLA-B alleles for most subjects in the first cohort. Immune exposure information for the cohort was limited to CMV serostatus.

The cohort comprised around 690 healthy bone marrow donors. Cohort members were all nominally healthy when sampled, although unrecorded immune exposures were likely present. The donor was CMV seronegative and belonged to the group of around 350 seronegative cohort members. Each donor provided a peripheral blood sample, and peripheral blood mononuclear cells were used for TCR beta sequencing. The Qiagen DNeasy Blood Extraction Kit was used to extract genomic DNA from the blood cell samples. Library generation was performed with the immunoSEQ multiplex PCR assay. For the multiplex PCR, a mixture combining 60 forward primers for TCR Vbeta segments and 13 reverse primers for TCR Jbeta segments was used. A multiplex PCR assay on genomic DNA amplified the CDR3 region of rearranged TCR beta genes. The Illumina HiSeq System was used to sequence the amplified TCR beta libraries as 87-base-pair reads. The authors' pipeline ran thus. A later analysis tallied 75 million to 85 million unique TCR beta chains across the 666 repertoires, and around 9.9 million of those chains were shared by two or more donors. A nearest-neighbor algorithm error-corrected the raw reads and collapsed the reads into unique sequences, merging closely related sequences to remove PCR and sequencing errors. Alignment of CDR3 sequences to IMGT reference sequences was used to assign V, D and J gene segments. For a sequence to be retained, a match of at least six nucleotides to both a V gene segment and a J gene segment was required. A rearrangement was called productive if the CDR3 had no stop codons and remained in frame with V and J, and every other rearrangement was called non-productive. CDR3 was defined by IMGT convention, running from the second conserved V-encoded cysteine to the conserved J-encoded phenylalanine. The earlier analysis of about 590 of the donors excluded sequences that lacked an unambiguous match to a single V gene segment. An earlier analysis of about 600 of the donors called V segments functional above 56.7% productive rearrangements and segregating when the between-donor standard deviation exceeded 5%. A statistical classification framework was developed to diagnose cytomegalovirus status using the catalog of TCR beta chain sequences. In a later analysis, TCR nucleotide sequences were compared against IMGT/GENE-DB human TR gene sequences so that V and J genes could be assigned. In a later analysis, CDR3 sequences and most-parsimonious VDJ recombination scenarios were assigned using the TCRdist pipeline. In a later analysis, each TCR beta chain was defined by its CDR3 amino acid sequence together with its V-gene family, and reads lacking a unique V-gene family were excluded. To address suspected cross-contamination and a sequencing artifact, a later analysis removed roughly 580 highly shared, low-generation-probability nucleotide sequences. In a later analysis, a clonal expansion index for each public chain was calculated from normalized within-repertoire ranks of inferred template counts. A later analysis computed generation probabilities with a VDJ recombination model fitted to out-of-frame rearrangements, and checked the results against IGoR. In a later analysis, TCR-TCR, TCR-HLA and TCR-CMV co-occurrence was scored with hypergeometric tests, and a repertoire-size bias correction was applied to TCR pairs. False discovery rates were estimated in a later analysis by permuting HLA or CMV assignments 20 times. A later analysis grouped co-occurring TCRs with DBSCAN, adding TCRdist sequence similarity when clustering within HLA-allele-positive subsets. Repertoires with fewer than 30,000 or more than 120,000 public chains, plus five repertoires with anomalous nucleotide sharing, were excluded from co-occurrence clustering. TCRdb mirrors the immuneACCESS table, restricted to in-frame sequences. Some clones are absent from its copies; in checked studies, under half trace to an unresolved V gene, and the reason for the others is unknown. The DNA gave D and trimming, while V, J and clone size come from that table. This sample gives 110,000 to 150,000 clones in total; more than 65% of them show up just once. The top ten constitute 1.5% to 2% of the sample.

The TCR sequence derives from a woman aged 25 to 39 in good health and CMV-seronegative. The chain is assembled from TRBV5-1 and TRBJ2-5, with 7 central nucleotides matching TRBD1. The specimen sequenced was PBMCs. The CDR3 reads CASSPNGQVQETQYF. The DNA sequence reads TGCGCCAGCAGCCCAAACGGACAGGTTCAAGAGACCCAGTACTTC.